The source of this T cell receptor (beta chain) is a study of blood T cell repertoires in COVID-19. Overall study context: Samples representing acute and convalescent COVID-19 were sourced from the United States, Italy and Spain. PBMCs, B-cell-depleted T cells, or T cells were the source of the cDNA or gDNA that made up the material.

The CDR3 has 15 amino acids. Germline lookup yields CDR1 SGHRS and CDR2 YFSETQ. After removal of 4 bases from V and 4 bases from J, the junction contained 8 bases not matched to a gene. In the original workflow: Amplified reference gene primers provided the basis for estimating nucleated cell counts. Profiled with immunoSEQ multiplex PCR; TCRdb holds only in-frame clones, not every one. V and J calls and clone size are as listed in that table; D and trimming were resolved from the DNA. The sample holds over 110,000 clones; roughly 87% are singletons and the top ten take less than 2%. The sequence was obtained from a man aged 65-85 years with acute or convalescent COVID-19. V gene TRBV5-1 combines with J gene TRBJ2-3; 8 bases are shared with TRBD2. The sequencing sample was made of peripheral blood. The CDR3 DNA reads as TGCGCCAGCAGCCCTTTAGCGGGGTTCTCAGATACGCAGTATTTT. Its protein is CASSPLAGFSDTQYF.